The 2 T cell receptor beta chains in this list originate from one sample, sequenced in a study of spatial heterogeneity in lung cancer. Their antigens are not known. TCRdb processed the 5' RACE reads anew with MiXCR; each CDR3 protein has one entry. The table has around 4,900 distinct CDR3 sequences, around 12% seen once. General study findings and limits: Tumors with more nonsynonymous mutations had more expanded intratumoral alpha and beta TCRs.

Described time point: sample taken at primary tumor resection. The specimen was lung tumor tissue, collected at surgery. The receptor source for this set is a male donor with early-stage non-small cell lung cancer.

This clonotype is judged medium-sized. The library was built for alpha chains, so this beta chain is an off-target read and its size means little. V usage is TRBV24-1 and J usage is TRBJ2-1, with 14 bases fitting TRBD2. The CDR3 is 18 amino acids. The V segment lost 1 base and the J segment 2 bases; nucleotides outside the gene matches: 3. Looked up from germline, CDR1 is KGHDR and CDR2 is SFDVKD. DNA for the CDR3: TGTGCCACCAGTGATTTCGGGACTAGCGGGGGACCCTACAATGAGCAGTTCTTC. Protein sequence: CATSDFGTSGGPYNEQFF.

By share, this clonotype ranks as medium-sized. This beta chain turned up in a library designed for alpha chains; as an off-target read, its abundance says little. The chain carries TRBV5-5 and TRBJ2-1, with TRBD2 matching over 12 bases. Germline CDR1 and CDR2: SGHKS and YYEKEE (reference sequence). This CDR3 is 15 amino acids long. The ends lost 0 bases at V and 9 bases at J; junction bases unmatched: 4. In DNA form, the CDR3 reads TGTGCCAGCAGCTTGGGACTAGCGGGGGCAGGTGAGCAGTTCTTC. The encoded protein is CASSLGLAGAGEQFF.